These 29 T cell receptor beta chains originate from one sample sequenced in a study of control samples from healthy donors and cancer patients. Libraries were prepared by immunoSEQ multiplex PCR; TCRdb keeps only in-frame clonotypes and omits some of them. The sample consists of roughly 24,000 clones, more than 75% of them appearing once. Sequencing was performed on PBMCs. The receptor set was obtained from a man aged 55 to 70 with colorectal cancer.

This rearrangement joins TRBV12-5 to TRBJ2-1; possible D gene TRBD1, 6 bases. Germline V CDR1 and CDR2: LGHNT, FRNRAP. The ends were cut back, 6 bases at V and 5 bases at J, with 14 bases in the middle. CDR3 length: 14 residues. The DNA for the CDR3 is TGTGCTAGTGGAGGTCGGGACAACAACAATGAGCAGTTCTTC. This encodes CASGGRDNNNEQFF.

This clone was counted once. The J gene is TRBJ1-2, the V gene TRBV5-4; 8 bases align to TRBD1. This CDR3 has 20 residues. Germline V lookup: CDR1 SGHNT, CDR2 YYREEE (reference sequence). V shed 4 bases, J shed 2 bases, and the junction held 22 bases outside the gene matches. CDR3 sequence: CASSDLYAGQEEPTNYGYTF. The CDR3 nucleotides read TGTGCCAGCAGCGACCTCTATGCGGGACAGGAGGAGCCTACCAACTATGGCTACACCTTC.

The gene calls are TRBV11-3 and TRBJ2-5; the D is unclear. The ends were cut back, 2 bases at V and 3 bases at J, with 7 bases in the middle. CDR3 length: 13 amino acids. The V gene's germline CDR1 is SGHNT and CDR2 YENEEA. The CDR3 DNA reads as TGTGCCAGCAGCTTAAACGGCAAAGAGACCCAGTACTTC. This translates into CASSLNGKETQYF.

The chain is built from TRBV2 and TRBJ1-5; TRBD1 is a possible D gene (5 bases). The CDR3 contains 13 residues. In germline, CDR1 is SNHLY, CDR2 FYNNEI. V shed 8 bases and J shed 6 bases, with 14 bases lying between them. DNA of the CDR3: TGTGCCAGCCGGGACGATTGGGGTCAGCCCCAGCATTTT. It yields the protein CASRDDWGQPQHF.

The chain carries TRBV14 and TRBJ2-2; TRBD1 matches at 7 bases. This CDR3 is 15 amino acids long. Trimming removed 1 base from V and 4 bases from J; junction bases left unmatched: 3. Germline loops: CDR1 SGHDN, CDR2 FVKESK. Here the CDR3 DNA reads TGTGCCAGCAGCCAAGGGGCAGGGGGCACCGGGGAGCTGTTTTTT. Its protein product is CASSQGAGGTGELFF.

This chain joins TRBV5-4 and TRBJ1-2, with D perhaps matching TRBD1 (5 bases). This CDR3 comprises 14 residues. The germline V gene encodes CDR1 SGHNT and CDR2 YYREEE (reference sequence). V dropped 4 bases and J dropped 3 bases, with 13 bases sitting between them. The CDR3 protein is CASSPRTGDYGYTF. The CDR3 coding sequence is TGTGCCAGCAGCCCCCGGACGGGGGACTATGGCTACACCTTC.

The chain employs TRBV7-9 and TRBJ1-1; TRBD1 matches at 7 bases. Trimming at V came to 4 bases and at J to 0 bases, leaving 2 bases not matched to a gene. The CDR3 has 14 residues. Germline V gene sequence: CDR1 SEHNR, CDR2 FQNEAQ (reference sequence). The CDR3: CASSSTGVNTEAFF. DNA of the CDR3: TGTGCCAGCAGCTCTACAGGGGTGAACACTGAAGCTTTCTTT.

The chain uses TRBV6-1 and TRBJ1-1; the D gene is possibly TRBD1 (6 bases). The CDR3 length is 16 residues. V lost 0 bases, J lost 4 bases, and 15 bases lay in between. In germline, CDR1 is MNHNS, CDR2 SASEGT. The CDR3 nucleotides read TGTGCCAGCAGTGAAGCTGGGTGGGGGCGAGGCACTGAAGCTTTCTTT. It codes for CASSEAGWGRGTEAFF.

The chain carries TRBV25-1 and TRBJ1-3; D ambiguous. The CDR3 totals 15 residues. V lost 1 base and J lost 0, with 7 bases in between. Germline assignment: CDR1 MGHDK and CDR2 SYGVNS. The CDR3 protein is CASSESGDSGNTIYF. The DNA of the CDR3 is TGTGCCAGCAGTGAATCGGGAGACTCTGGAAACACCATATATTTT.

CDR3 residues: CASSVGQGGYEQYF. The CDR3 nucleotides read TGCGCCAGCAGCGTAGGACAGGGGGGCTACGAGCAGTACTTC. The chain combines TRBV5-1 with TRBJ2-7; 10 bases line up with TRBD1. J was trimmed by 3 bases and V by 4 bases; bases with no gene match: 4. The CDR3 consists of 14 residues. The germline V gene encodes CDR1 SGHRS and CDR2 YFSETQ.

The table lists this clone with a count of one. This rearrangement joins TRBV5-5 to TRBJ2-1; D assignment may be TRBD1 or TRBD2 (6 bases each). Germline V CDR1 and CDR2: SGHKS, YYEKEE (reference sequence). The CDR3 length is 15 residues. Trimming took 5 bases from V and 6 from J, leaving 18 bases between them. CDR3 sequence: CASSPSVGGRNEQFF. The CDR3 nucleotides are TGTGCCAGCAGTCCTAGCGTCGGGGGCCGCAATGAGCAGTTCTTC. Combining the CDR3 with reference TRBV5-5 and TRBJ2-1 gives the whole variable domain DAGVTQSPTHLIKTRGQQVTLRCSPISGHKSVSWYQQVLGQGPQFIFQYYEKEERGRGNFPDRFSARQFPNYSSELNVNALLLGDSALYLCASSPSVGGRNEQFFGPGTRLTVL.

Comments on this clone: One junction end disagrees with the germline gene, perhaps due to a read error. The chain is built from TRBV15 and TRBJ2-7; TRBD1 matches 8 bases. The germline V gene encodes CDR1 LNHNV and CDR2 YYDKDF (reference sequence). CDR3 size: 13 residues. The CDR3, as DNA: TGTGCCACCAGCACCTTAAGGTGGGACAGGATGCACTTC. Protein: CATSTLRWDRMHF.

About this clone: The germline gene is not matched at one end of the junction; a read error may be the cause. For the CDR3, the DNA is TGTGCCAGCAGCCAAGATGCTAGTGGCCCCCCAGAGTTT. Its translation is CASSQDASGPPEF. The rearrangement uses TRBV3-1 (or the pseudogene TRBV3-2) and TRBJ1-4; D unresolved. The CDR3 has 13 residues. Germline-derived CDR1 and CDR2 are LGHDT and YNNKEL (reference sequence).

In DNA, the CDR3 is TGTGCCAGCAGCCCCCAGCCCAGGGAGCTGTTTTTT. Its protein product is CASSPQPRELFF. The V and J genes are TRBV2 and TRBJ2-2; D gene ambiguous. CDR3 length: 12 residues. V shed 6 bases and J shed 9 bases, with 11 bases lying between them. Germline V gene lookup returns CDR1 SNHLY and CDR2 FYNNEI.

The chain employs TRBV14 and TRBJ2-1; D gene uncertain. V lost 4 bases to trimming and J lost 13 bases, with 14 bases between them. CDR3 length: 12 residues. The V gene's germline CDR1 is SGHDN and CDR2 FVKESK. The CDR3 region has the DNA TGTGCCAGCAGCCTCTCTCGGGTCTTTCAGTTCTTC. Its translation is CASSLSRVFQFF.

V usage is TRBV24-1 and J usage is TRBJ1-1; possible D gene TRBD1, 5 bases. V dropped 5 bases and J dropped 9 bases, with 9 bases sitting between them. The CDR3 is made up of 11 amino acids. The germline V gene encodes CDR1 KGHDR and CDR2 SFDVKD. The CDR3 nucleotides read TGTGCCACCAGTGTGCGGGGGAAAGCTTTCTTT. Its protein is CATSVRGKAFF.

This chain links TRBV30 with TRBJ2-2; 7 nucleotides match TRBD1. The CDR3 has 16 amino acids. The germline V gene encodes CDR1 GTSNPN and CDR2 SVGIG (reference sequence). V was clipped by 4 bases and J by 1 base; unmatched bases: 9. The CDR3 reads CAWKRVDRLNTGELFF. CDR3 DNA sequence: TGTGCCTGGAAAAGGGTGGACAGGCTGAACACCGGGGAGCTGTTTTTT.

The DNA for the CDR3 is TGTGCCACCAGTGATCCGGACAGCCTCCAAGAGACCCAGTACTTC. Amino acid sequence: CATSDPDSLQETQYF. V and J are TRBV24-1 and TRBJ2-5, with D maybe TRBD1 (6 bases). The CDR3 has 15 amino acids. Germline CDR1 and CDR2: KGHDR and SFDVKD. The V gene lost 3 bases and the J gene lost 1 base, with 11 bases spanning the gap.

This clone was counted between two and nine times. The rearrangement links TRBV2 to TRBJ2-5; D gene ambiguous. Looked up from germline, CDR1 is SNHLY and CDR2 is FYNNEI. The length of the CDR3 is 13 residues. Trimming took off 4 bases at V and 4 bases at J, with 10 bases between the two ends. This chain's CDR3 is CASSVTVLETQYF. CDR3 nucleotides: TGTGCCAGCAGTGTGACCGTCCTAGAGACCCAGTACTTC.

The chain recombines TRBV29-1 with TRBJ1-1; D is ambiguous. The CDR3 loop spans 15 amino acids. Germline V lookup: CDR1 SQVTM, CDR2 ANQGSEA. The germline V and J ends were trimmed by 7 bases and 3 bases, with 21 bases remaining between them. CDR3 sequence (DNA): TGCAGCGCTTTTTACGGCCGACTATATTACACTGAAGCTTTCTTT. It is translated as CSAFYGRLYYTEAFF.

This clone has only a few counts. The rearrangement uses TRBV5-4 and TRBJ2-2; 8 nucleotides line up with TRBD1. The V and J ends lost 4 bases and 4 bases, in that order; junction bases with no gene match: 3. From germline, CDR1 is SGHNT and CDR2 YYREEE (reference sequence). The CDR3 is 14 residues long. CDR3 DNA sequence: TGTGCCAGCAGCCGCAGGGGGCTCACCGGGGAGCTGTTTTTT. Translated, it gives CASSRRGLTGELFF.

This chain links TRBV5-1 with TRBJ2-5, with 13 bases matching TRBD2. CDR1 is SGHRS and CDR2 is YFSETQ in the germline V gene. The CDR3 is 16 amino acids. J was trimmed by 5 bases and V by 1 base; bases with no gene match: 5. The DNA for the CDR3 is TGCGCCAGCAGCTTGACTAGCGGGGGGGCCTGGGAGACCCAGTACTTC. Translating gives CASSLTSGGAWETQYF.

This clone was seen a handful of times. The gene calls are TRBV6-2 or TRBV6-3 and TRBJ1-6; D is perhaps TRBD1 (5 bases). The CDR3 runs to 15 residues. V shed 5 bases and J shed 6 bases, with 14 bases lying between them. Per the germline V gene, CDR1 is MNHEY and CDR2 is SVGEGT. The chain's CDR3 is CASSQGDRTNSPLHF. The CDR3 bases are TGTGCCAGCAGTCAAGGGGACCGGACTAATTCACCCCTCCACTTT.

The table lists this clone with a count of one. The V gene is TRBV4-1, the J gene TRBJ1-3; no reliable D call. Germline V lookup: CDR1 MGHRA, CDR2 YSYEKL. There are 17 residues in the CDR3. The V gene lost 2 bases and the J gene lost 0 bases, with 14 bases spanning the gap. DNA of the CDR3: TGCGCCAGCAGCCAATTAGACATGGGGTTCTCTGGAAACACCATATATTTT. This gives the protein CASSQLDMGFSGNTIYF.

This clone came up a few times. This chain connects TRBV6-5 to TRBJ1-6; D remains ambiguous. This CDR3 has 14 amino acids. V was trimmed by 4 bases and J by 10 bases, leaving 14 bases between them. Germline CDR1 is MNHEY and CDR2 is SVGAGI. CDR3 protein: CASSLTTLESPLHF. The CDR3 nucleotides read TGTGCCAGCAGTTTAACGACTTTGGAATCACCCCTCCACTTT.

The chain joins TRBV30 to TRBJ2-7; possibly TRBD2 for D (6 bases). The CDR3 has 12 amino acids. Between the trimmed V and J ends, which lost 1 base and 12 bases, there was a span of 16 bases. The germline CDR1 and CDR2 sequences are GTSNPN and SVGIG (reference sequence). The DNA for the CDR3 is TGTGCCTGGAGTGCTGCCTTGGGGAGGCGGTACTTC. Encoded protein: CAWSAALGRRYF.

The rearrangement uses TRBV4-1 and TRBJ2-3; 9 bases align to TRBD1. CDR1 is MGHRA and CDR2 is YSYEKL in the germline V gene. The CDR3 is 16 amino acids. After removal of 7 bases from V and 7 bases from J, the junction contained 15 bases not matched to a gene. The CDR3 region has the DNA TGCGCCAGCAAGGGACAGGGAGTAACTCCACAAAATACGCAGTATTTT. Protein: CASKGQGVTPQNTQYF.

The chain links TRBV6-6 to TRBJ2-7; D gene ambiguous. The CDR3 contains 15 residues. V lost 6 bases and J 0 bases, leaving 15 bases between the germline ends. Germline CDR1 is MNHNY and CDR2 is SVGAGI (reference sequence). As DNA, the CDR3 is TGTGCCAGCAGCCCACAGTGGCCGAGCTCCTACGAGCAGTACTTC. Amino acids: CASSPQWPSSYEQYF.

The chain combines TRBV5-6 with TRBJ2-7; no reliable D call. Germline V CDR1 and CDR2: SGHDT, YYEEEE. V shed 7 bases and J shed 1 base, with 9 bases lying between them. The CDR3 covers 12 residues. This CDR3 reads CASRRTSYEQYF. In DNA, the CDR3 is TGTGCCAGCCGGCGTACTTCCTACGAGCAGTACTTC. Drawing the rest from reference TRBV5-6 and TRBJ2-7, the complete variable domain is DAGVTQSPTHLIKTRGQQVTLRCSPKSGHDTVSWYQQALGQGPQFIFQYYEEEERQRGNFPDRFSGHQFPNYSSELNVNALLLGDSALYLCASRRTSYEQYFGPGTRLTVT.